This T cell receptor beta chain came from a study of T cell repertoires in cytomegalovirus infection. TCRdb analysed the reads with MiXCR anew, one entry per CDR3 protein. Of around 85,000 distinct CDR3 sequences listed, roughly 44% are singletons. The sample holds a few counts of this clonotype. What it binds is unknown. CDR1 is MNHEY, CDR2 SMNVEV, per germline (reference sequence). This CDR3 has 14 residues. J gave up 7 bases and V 8 bases, and 9 bases lay outside the gene matches. General study findings and limits: Carriage of CMV together with the relevant HLA was identifiable through cumulative public TCR beta family frequency. The ex vivo response was dominated by HLA-C-restricted CMV-specific TCR beta clonotypes.

The clonotype comes from a human donor in good health (CMV status not recorded). Some clones in this sample may be carry-over from other donors' samples. Sequences were derived from CD8+ T cells from cultured PBMCs, sampled from culture after CMV antigen stimulation. This chain links TRBV27 with TRBJ2-5, with 11 nucleotides matching TRBD2. DNA for the CDR3: TGTGCCAGCGCGCCGGGACTAGCGGCCGCGACCCAGTACTTC. Its protein product is CASAPGLAAATQYF.